A single sample is the source of the 29 T cell receptor beta chains below, sequenced in a study of blood T cell repertoires in COVID-19. Data came from immunoSEQ multiplex PCR; TCRdb stores just in-frame clones and leaves some out. The table records fewer than 200,000 clones, around four fifths of them present only once. The specimen was peripheral blood. The receptors shown here come from a woman in her sixties or seventies who had recovered from COVID-19.

The chain carries TRBV20-1 and TRBJ2-3, with 8 bases aligning to TRBD1. This CDR3 spans 14 amino acids. V shed 6 bases, J shed 6 bases, and the junction held 11 bases outside the gene matches. In germline, CDR1 is DFQATT, CDR2 SNEGSKA (reference sequence). The CDR3 nucleotides are TGCAGTGCCAGTCTTCGGGACAGGATGGATACGCAGTATTTT. This encodes CSASLRDRMDTQYF.

The J gene is TRBJ1-1, the V gene TRBV19; D not certain. This CDR3 is 13 amino acids long. Germline CDR1 is LNHDA and CDR2 is SQIVND (reference sequence). V lost 3 bases and J 5 bases, leaving 10 bases between the germline ends. In DNA, the CDR3 is TGTGCCAGTAGTATTCACGGCGGGACTGAAGCTTTCTTT. As protein: CASSIHGGTEAFF.

V and J are TRBV5-1 and TRBJ2-2; tentatively, D is TRBD2 (6 bases). Germline loops: CDR1 SGHRS, CDR2 YFSETQ. This CDR3 spans 16 amino acids. Trimming pared 4 bases from V and 2 bases from J, leaving 15 bases between. The CDR3 loop is CASSRRAPPNTGELFF. The DNA of the CDR3 is TGCGCCAGCAGCCGGAGGGCCCCCCCCAACACCGGGGAGCTGTTTTTT.

The chain employs TRBV19 and TRBJ1-2; the D gene is possibly TRBD1 (5 bases). CDR1 is LNHDA and CDR2 is SQIVND in the germline V gene (reference sequence). V lost 6 bases and J 0 bases, leaving 17 bases between the germline ends. This CDR3 has 16 amino acids. The CDR3 loop is CASRVGQPGANYGYTF. CDR3 nucleotides: TGTGCCAGTAGGGTGGGGCAGCCTGGAGCTAACTATGGCTACACCTTC. The full variable domain, its missing parts supplied by reference TRBV19 and TRBJ1-2, is DGGITQSPKYLFRKEGQNVTLSCEQNLNHDAMYWYRQDPGQGLRLIYYSQIVNDFQKGDIAEGYSVSREKKESFPLTVTSAQKNPTAFYLCASRVGQPGANYGYTFGSGTRLTVV.

The chain uses TRBV7-2 and TRBJ2-5, with TRBD2 matching over 9 bases. The CDR3 length is 18 residues. V was pared by 2 bases and J by 5 bases, with 15 bases of the junction left unmatched. Germline V CDR1 and CDR2: SGHTA, FQGNSA. In DNA, the CDR3 is TGTGCCAGCAGCTTAAGGTGGTCTAGCGGGGCCGCGGGGGAGACCCAGTACTTC. Amino acid sequence: CASSLRWSSGAAGETQYF. The variable domain in full, with the rest retrieved from reference TRBV7-2 and TRBJ2-5, is GAGVSQSPSNKVTEKGKDVELRCDPISGHTALYWYRQSLGQGLEFLIYFQGNSAPDKSGLPSDRFSAERTGGSVSTLTIQRTQQEDSAVYLCASSLRWSSGAAGETQYFGPGTRLLVL.

The chain couples TRBV2 to TRBJ2-7; D perhaps matches TRBD1 (7 bases). V dropped 5 bases and J dropped 9 bases, with 17 bases sitting between them. This CDR3 contains 13 residues. Germline V gene lookup returns CDR1 SNHLY and CDR2 FYNNEI. DNA of the CDR3: TGTGCCAGCAGTACCCAGACCCAGGGGGGGCAGTACTTC. It codes for CASSTQTQGGQYF.

There are many counts of this clone. V and J are TRBV5-1 and TRBJ1-6; possibly TRBD1 for D (6 bases). This CDR3 is 14 amino acids long. CDR1 is SGHRS, CDR2 YFSETQ, per germline. V lost 6 bases, J lost 9 bases, and 16 bases lay in between. The chain's CDR3 is CASTTGGLGSPLHF. CDR3 coding DNA: TGCGCCAGCACCACCGGGGGGCTCGGTTCACCCCTCCACTTT.

The rearrangement joins TRBV12-3 or TRBV12-4 to TRBJ1-2; no clear D. V was shortened by 7 bases and J by 4 bases, with 13 bases between the two germline ends. The CDR3 is 13 amino acids. The CDR3 spells CASTREGIYGYTF. CDR3 DNA: TGTGCCAGCACCCGCGAGGGCATCTATGGCTACACCTTC.

The CDR3 sequence: CSVADSVNQPQHF. The CDR3 region has the DNA TGCAGCGTTGCCGACAGTGTAAATCAGCCCCAGCATTTT. The chain has TRBV29-1 and TRBJ1-5; possibly TRBD1 for D (5 bases). Germline assignment: CDR1 SQVTM and CDR2 ANQGSEA. The CDR3 runs to 13 residues. With 4 bases removed from V and 4 bases from J, the gap between germline ends came to 11 bases.

The chain links TRBV12-3 or TRBV12-4 to TRBJ1-3; no reliable D call. The V end was cut by 3 bases, the J end by 0 bases, with 3 bases between. This CDR3 region has 13 residues. CDR3 region: CASSLSSGNTIYF. The CDR3 region has the DNA TGTGCCAGCAGTTTGAGCTCTGGAAACACCATATATTTT.

This chain links TRBV6-1 with TRBJ2-7; 8 bases fit TRBD1. CDR1 is MNHNS, CDR2 SASEGT, per germline. This CDR3 region has 14 residues. The trim removed 2 bases at V and 7 bases at J, leaving 7 bases unmatched. CDR3 residues: CASSETGGHREQYF. The CDR3 nucleotides are TGTGCCAGCAGTGAAACAGGGGGGCATCGGGAGCAGTACTTC.

The rearrangement joins TRBV5-5 to TRBJ2-4, with 9 bases identical to TRBD1. With V trimmed by 3 bases and J by 8 bases, 6 bases remained unmatched. The CDR3 runs 14 residues. CDR1 SGHKS and CDR2 YYEKEE come from the germline V gene (reference sequence). The DNA for the CDR3 is TGTGCCAGCAGCTCGGGACAGGGCTTGGACATTCAGTACTTC. Translated: CASSSGQGLDIQYF.

The chain links TRBV3-1 (or the pseudogene TRBV3-2) to TRBJ2-1; 10 bases are shared with TRBD2. CDR3 length: 14 residues. V lost 2 bases to trimming and J lost 9 bases; unmatched junction nucleotides: 4. Germline CDR1 LGHDT, CDR2 YNNKEL (reference sequence). CDR3 amino acids: CASSQPERGGEQFF. The CDR3, as DNA: TGTGCCAGCAGCCAACCCGAGCGGGGGGGTGAGCAGTTCTTC.

This clone was detected only once. V gene TRBV7-2 combines with J gene TRBJ1-6; maybe TRBD1 (6 bases). This CDR3 is built from 15 residues. Trimming shortened V by 1 base and J by 7 bases, and 11 bases separated the two germline ends. The germline CDR1 and CDR2 sequences are SGHTA and FQGNSA. The CDR3 protein is CASSLEGTSNSPLHF. As DNA, the CDR3 is TGTGCCAGCAGCTTAGAGGGGACATCCAATTCACCCCTCCACTTT.

The chain links TRBV10-3 to TRBJ2-6, with D maybe TRBD1 (7 bases). Germline V lookup: CDR1 ENHRY, CDR2 SYGVKD. V lost 8 bases, J lost 0 bases, and 26 bases lay in between. This CDR3 is 20 amino acids long. The CDR3 reads CAIGQGGTGAPSSGANVLTF. The DNA of the CDR3 is TGTGCCATCGGCCAGGGGGGTACCGGGGCCCCCTCCTCTGGGGCCAACGTCCTGACTTTC.

The chain has TRBV7-9 and TRBJ2-5; 12 bases are a match to TRBD2. CDR3 size: 14 residues. After removal of 11 bases from V and 5 bases from J, the junction contained 9 bases not matched to a gene. Per the germline V gene, CDR1 is SEHNR and CDR2 is FQNEAQ (reference sequence). The DNA for the CDR3 is TGTGCCGGACGCACCGGACTAGCGGGGGAGACCCAGTACTTC. As protein: CAGRTGLAGETQYF. The full variable domain, in which reference TRBV7-9 and TRBJ2-5 provide the parts outside the CDR3, is DTGVSQNPRHKITKRGQNVTFRCDPISEHNRLYWYRQTLGQGPEFLTYFQNEAQLEKSRLLSDRFSAERPKGSFSTLEIQRTEQGDSAMYLCAGRTGLAGETQYFGPGTRLLVL.

The genes are TRBV5-4 and TRBJ2-2, with D unclear. This CDR3 contains 15 residues. Trimming removed 4 bases at V and 3 bases at J, with 13 bases between. CDR1 SGHNT and CDR2 YYREEE come from the germline V gene (reference sequence). CDR3 sequence reads: CASSLDPVYTGELFF. CDR3 nucleotide sequence: TGTGCCAGCAGCCTGGACCCAGTCTACACCGGGGAGCTGTTTTTT. Looking up the rest from reference TRBV5-4 and TRBJ2-2 gives the full variable domain: ETGVTQSPTHLIKTRGQQVTLRCSSQSGHNTVSWYQQALGQGPQFIFQYYREEENGRGNFPPRFSGLQFPNYSSELNVNALELDDSALYLCASSLDPVYTGELFFGEGSRLTVL.

The V and J genes are TRBV28 and TRBJ2-5; D is possibly TRBD2 (5 bases). Germline loops: CDR1 MDHEN, CDR2 SYDVKM. Trimming cost V 6 bases and J 5 bases, with 13 bases left between them. This CDR3 has 13 amino acids. The CDR3 DNA reads as TGTGCCAGCAGCCGAGGACTCCGGGAGACCCAGTACTTC. Translating gives CASSRGLRETQYF. Together with reference TRBV28 and TRBJ2-5, the CDR3 gives the full variable domain: DVKVTQSSRYLVKRTGEKVFLECVQDMDHENMFWYRQDPGLGLRLIYFSYDVKMKEKGDIPEGYSVSREKKERFSLILESASTNQTSMYLCASSRGLRETQYFGPGTRLLVL.

This clone was counted only a few times. The chain recombines TRBV5-1 with TRBJ1-4, with 9 bases lining up with TRBD1. V was pared by 0 bases and J by 8 bases, with 8 bases of the junction left unmatched. The CDR3 covers 16 residues. CDR1 SGHRS and CDR2 YFSETQ come from the germline V gene. For the CDR3, the DNA is TGCGCCAGCAGCTTGGGACCGGGACAGGGTTACGAAAAACTGTTTTTT. Translation: CASSLGPGQGYEKLFF.

The chain combines TRBV5-1 with TRBJ2-7; D unresolved. CDR3 length: 12 residues. Germline V lookup: CDR1 SGHRS, CDR2 YFSETQ. V lost 0 bases, J lost 7 bases, and 8 bases lay in between. CDR3 sequence (DNA): TGCGCCAGCAGCTTGGTCGGAGTGGAGCAGTACTTC. Its protein is CASSLVGVEQYF.

The V and J genes are TRBV11-1 and TRBJ1-4, with D possibly matching TRBD1 (6 bases). CDR1 and CDR2 from the germline V gene are SGHAT and FQDESV (reference sequence). The CDR3 is made up of 15 amino acids. V shed 5 bases and J shed 7 bases, with 17 bases lying between them. CDR3 in DNA: TGTGCCAGCAGCCCCGATACAGGGATCGGTGAAAAACTGTTTTTT. Protein sequence: CASSPDTGIGEKLFF.

The V gene is TRBV5-1, the J gene TRBJ2-3, with D possibly being TRBD1 (6 bases). V lost 6 bases and J lost 2, with 13 bases in between. This CDR3 region has 14 residues. The V gene's germline CDR1 is SGHRS and CDR2 YFSETQ. The CDR3 DNA is TGCGCCAGCAACCGGGACACCGACACAGATACGCAGTATTTT. Its protein is CASNRDTDTDTQYF.

In its sample, this clone was seen once. The rearrangement uses TRBV4-3 and TRBJ1-1; no definite D call. The CDR3 length is 15 residues. The V end lost 4 bases, the J end lost 1 base, and 13 bases lay between the germline ends. Germline loops: CDR1 LGHNA, CDR2 YSLEER. Written as DNA, the CDR3 is TGCGCCAGCAGCCCCCGATACAGAGCGAACACTGAAGCTTTCTTT. It encodes CASSPRYRANTEAFF.

V usage is TRBV3-1 (or the pseudogene TRBV3-2) and J usage is TRBJ2-7; 7 bases map to TRBD2. The CDR3 covers 15 residues. Losses at the gene ends were 1 base for V and 3 bases for J; bases not matched to a gene: 6. CDR1 and CDR2 from the germline V gene are LGHDT and YNNKEL (reference sequence). The CDR3 nucleotides are TGTGCCAGCAGCCAAGTTCCAGCGGGAATCTACGAGCAGTACTTC. Protein product: CASSQVPAGIYEQYF.

The rearrangement uses TRBV5-4 and TRBJ2-3; D possibly corresponds to TRBD2 (6 bases). Germline V gene sequence: CDR1 SGHNT, CDR2 YYREEE (reference sequence). V gave up 2 bases and J gave up 2 bases, with 15 bases separating them. The CDR3 length is 16 residues. CDR3 nucleotides: TGTGCCAGCAGCTTTTGGGCGGGGCCGATCACAGATACGCAGTATTTT. This sequence encodes CASSFWAGPITDTQYF.

The rearrangement uses TRBV7-5 and TRBJ2-3; whether TRBD1, the table's D call, matches the DNA was not checked. TRBV7-5 is labeled a pseudogene. There are 12 residues in the CDR3. CDR3 coding DNA: TGTGTCAGAAGCTTACACACAGATACGCAGTATTTT. Its translation is CVRSLHTDTQYF.

This chain joins TRBV21-1 and TRBJ2-1; TRBD2, the table's D call, lacks a check against the DNA. TRBV21-1 is annotated as a pseudogene. The CDR3 consists of 19 residues. The CDR3 DNA is TGTGCCAGCAGCAAAGGAGGGACTAGCGGGGGGCCGGGGTACAATGAGCAGTTCTTC. Translating gives CASSKGGTSGGPGYNEQFF.

This clone has only one observation. This chain joins TRBV2 and TRBJ1-6, with 7 bases identical to TRBD1. Germline CDR1 reads SNHLY; CDR2 reads FYNNEI. This CDR3 has 13 amino acids. J was trimmed by 10 bases and V by 8 bases; bases with no gene match: 8. This CDR3 reads CASAGTVISPLHF. The CDR3 DNA reads as TGTGCCAGCGCCGGGACAGTTATATCACCCCTCCACTTT.

DNA of the CDR3: TGTGCCAGCAGGCAACAGGGGGCTGGAAACACCATATATTTT. Its protein is CASRQQGAGNTIYF. V is TRBV6-5 and J is TRBJ1-3; 8 bases match TRBD1. CDR1 is MNHEY and CDR2 is SVGAGI in the germline V gene. This CDR3 is 14 amino acids long. The J segment lost 2 bases and the V segment lost 6 bases, leaving 3 bases of the junction unmatched.